The T cell receptor (beta chain) under discussion was sequenced for a study of T cells in Graves' hyperthyroidism and ophthalmopathy. Study-wide results and limits: Also found in blood were most expanded thyroid clonotypes above 0.001.

CDR1 and CDR2 from the germline V gene are SGHNT and YYREEE (reference sequence). There are 17 residues in the CDR3. V shed 0 bases, J shed 0 bases, and the junction held 6 bases outside the gene matches. Stable disease denoted Graves' hyperthyroidism without ophthalmopathy progression within 18 months. Patients were excluded for uncontrolled infection, other autoimmune disease, pregnancy or lactation. The authors took PBMCs from 8.5 to 10 ml fresh peripheral blood. This clonotype was seen a few times. Antigen specificity is unknown. TCR beta CDR3 regions were amplified from RNA. Researchers ran a first-round RT-PCR on the TCR CDR3 using the HTBI primer set. TCRdb reprocessed the multiplex PCR reads with MiXCR, giving one entry per CDR3 protein. The table includes about 680,000 distinct CDR3 sequences, under 45% detected once.

Sequenced sample: blood. The TCR was taken from a woman in her thirties or forties with Graves' hyperthyroidism. The genes are TRBV5-4 and TRBJ1-3; 7 bases are shared with TRBD1. DNA of the CDR3: TGTGCCAGCAGCTTGGGCTCCGGGACAGACTCTGGAAACACCATATATTTT. This gives the protein CASSLGSGTDSGNTIYF.